This entry lists 31 T cell receptor beta chains sequenced from one sample in a study of blood T cell repertoires in COVID-19. Profiling relied on immunoSEQ multiplex PCR, and the TCRdb table lists in-frame clones only, not all of them. This table has about 200,000 clones, around nine tenths appearing once. Sequenced material: PBMCs or T cells enriched from blood (not recorded which). Receptor source: a woman in her twenties or thirties who had been exposed to COVID-19.

The V call is TRBV5-1, the J call TRBJ2-1; tentative D call: TRBD2 (5 bases). The CDR3 has 14 amino acids. V lost 4 bases to trimming and J lost 9 bases, with 17 bases between them. Germline V CDR1 and CDR2: SGHRS, YFSETQ. CDR3 sequence reads: CASSIGRGAGEQFF. The CDR3, as DNA: TGCGCCAGCAGCATCGGACGGGGTGCCGGTGAGCAGTTCTTC.

The genes are TRBV5-4 and TRBJ2-5; TRBD1 is a possible D gene (6 bases). This CDR3 contains 15 residues. The germline gives CDR1 SGHNT, CDR2 YYREEE (reference sequence). Deletions cut 4 bases from V and 2 bases from J, with 15 bases between. The CDR3 sequence is CASSRPGTKQETQYF. The CDR3 DNA reads TGTGCCAGCAGCAGGCCCGGGACAAAACAAGAGACCCAGTACTTC.

J is TRBJ2-3 and V is TRBV5-8; 8 bases agree with TRBD2. The germline gives CDR1 SGHTS, CDR2 YDEGEE. The CDR3 contains 16 residues. Losses at the gene ends were 6 bases for V and 0 bases for J; bases not matched to a gene: 9. CDR3 region: CASTRGIAGSTDTQYF. The CDR3 nucleotides read TGTGCCAGCACGCGGGGCATAGCGGGAAGCACAGATACGCAGTATTTT.

This chain connects TRBV27 to TRBJ2-1; tentatively, D is TRBD1 (7 bases). CDR1 and CDR2 from the germline V gene are MNHEY and SMNVEV (reference sequence). The CDR3 is 16 residues long. V shed 1 base and J shed 4 bases, with 14 bases lying between them. The CDR3 sequence: CASSLWWGDRYNEQFF. CDR3 coding DNA: TGTGCCAGCAGTTTATGGTGGGGGGACAGATACAATGAGCAGTTCTTC.

This clone was detected only once. The rearrangement links TRBV10-1 to TRBJ1-1; D is unresolved. Germline V gene data show CDR1 as WNHNN and CDR2 as SYGVQD (reference sequence). Trimming took 3 bases from V and 1 from J, leaving 12 bases between them. CDR3 size: 15 residues. CDR3 sequence (DNA): TGCGCCAGCAGTGAACGAGGAGGCCCGAACACTGAAGCTTTCTTT. It codes for CASSERGGPNTEAFF.

The gene calls are TRBV6-5 and TRBJ1-1; D may be TRBD1 (6 bases). V lost 7 bases, J lost 2 bases, and 11 bases lay in between. The CDR3 totals 13 residues. The germline V gene encodes CDR1 MNHEY and CDR2 SVGAGI. The CDR3 protein is CASTQQGNTEAFF. DNA for the CDR3: TGTGCCAGCACCCAACAGGGAAACACTGAAGCTTTCTTT.

This clone occurred a few times. The chain carries TRBV6-4 and TRBJ2-1; the match to TRBD2 covers 12 bases. V shed 6 bases, J shed 6 bases, and the junction held 6 bases outside the gene matches. Germline-derived CDR1 and CDR2 are MRHNA and SNTAGT. The CDR3 totals 15 residues. CDR3 protein: CASSAGLAGRNEQFF. The CDR3 DNA reads TGTGCCAGCAGCGCCGGACTAGCGGGGCGCAATGAGCAGTTCTTC.

The J gene is TRBJ2-7, the V gene TRBV11-3; 7 positions agree with TRBD1. Germline lookup yields CDR1 SGHNT and CDR2 YENEEA. V dropped 4 bases and J dropped 3; count of bases not matched to a gene: 9. The CDR3 is made up of 15 amino acids. CDR3 region: CASSSYRGNLYEQYF. The CDR3, as DNA: TGTGCCAGCAGCTCTTACAGGGGTAATCTCTACGAGCAGTACTTC. The whole variable domain, remainder taken from reference TRBV11-3 and TRBJ2-7, is EAGVVQSPRYKIIEKKQPVAFWCNPISGHNTLYWYLQNLGQGPELLIRYENEEAVDDSQLPKDRFSAERLKGVDSTLKIQPAELGDSAVYLCASSSYRGNLYEQYFGPGTRLTVT.

V gene TRBV7-8 combines with J gene TRBJ2-3; 9 bases agree with TRBD2. Germline V gene lookup returns CDR1 SGHVS and CDR2 FQNEAQ. With 5 bases clipped from V and 2 bases from J, the junction kept 11 bases outside the gene matches. This CDR3 contains 17 residues. The CDR3 coding sequence is TGTGCCAGCAGCCCTCGGTTGCTAGCGGGGACCACAGATACGCAGTATTTT. It codes for CASSPRLLAGTTDTQYF.

The chain couples TRBV10-3 to TRBJ2-1; 9 nucleotides line up with TRBD1. The CDR3 totals 16 residues. V lost 6 bases to trimming and J lost 5 bases; unmatched junction nucleotides: 11. Germline-derived CDR1 and CDR2 are ENHRY and SYGVKD. The CDR3 region has the DNA TGTGCCATCAGGGGGGCTCCGGGACAGGGAAACAATGAGCAGTTCTTC. Encoded protein: CAIRGAPGQGNNEQFF.

The genes are TRBV7-8 and TRBJ2-7, with TRBD2 matching 16 bases. Germline V gene data show CDR1 as SGHVS and CDR2 as FQNEAQ. CDR3 length: 19 amino acids. V gave up 5 bases and J gave up 2 bases; unmatched junction bases: 12. CDR3 amino acids: CASSALGTSGGAGAYEQYF. CDR3 in DNA: TGTGCCAGCAGCGCCCTCGGGACTAGCGGGGGGGCCGGGGCCTACGAGCAGTACTTC.

V is TRBV10-2 and J is TRBJ1-1, with 7 bases fitting TRBD1. Unmatched junction bases numbered 12, after V lost 3 bases and J lost 5 bases. This CDR3 comprises 16 residues. CDR1 and CDR2 (germline): WSHSY, SAAADI. The CDR3 sequence: CASSEMVGTEGTEAFF. CDR3 DNA: TGCGCCAGCAGTGAAATGGTTGGGACAGAGGGGACTGAAGCTTTCTTT.

This clone was counted between two and nine times. This sequence joins TRBV3-1 (or the pseudogene TRBV3-2) and TRBJ1-2; 7 bases match TRBD1. The CDR3 runs 14 residues. After removal of 4 bases from V and 8 bases from J, the junction contained 10 bases not matched to a gene. CDR1 is LGHDT, CDR2 YNNKEL, per germline (reference sequence). The CDR3 here is CASSRQGTTLGYTF. CDR3 DNA: TGTGCCAGCAGCCGACAGGGCACCACGTTGGGCTACACCTTC.

This clone was observed a single time. V and J are TRBV4-1 and TRBJ2-3; tentatively, D is TRBD1 (5 bases). The CDR3 spans 16 residues. The V gene lost 3 bases and the J gene lost 1 base, with 14 bases spanning the gap. In germline, CDR1 is MGHRA, CDR2 YSYEKL. The CDR3 coding sequence is TGCGCCAGCAGCCACAAGTACCAACAGGGCACAGATACGCAGTATTTT. Amino acid sequence: CASSHKYQQGTDTQYF.

The chain recombines TRBV2 with TRBJ1-2, with 7 bases identical to TRBD1. CDR1 is SNHLY, CDR2 FYNNEI, per germline. Unmatched junction bases numbered 14, after V lost 5 bases and J lost 8 bases. The CDR3 is 15 amino acids. CDR3 in amino acids: CASSQQGPADRGYTF. CDR3 sequence (DNA): TGTGCCAGCAGTCAACAGGGACCCGCGGACAGGGGCTACACCTTC. The variable domain in full, with the rest retrieved from reference TRBV2 and TRBJ1-2, is EPEVTQTPSHQVTQMGQEVILRCVPISNHLYFYWYRQILGQKVEFLVSFYNNEISEKSEIFDDQFSVERPDGSNFTLKIRSTKLEDSAMYFCASSQQGPADRGYTFGSGTRLTVV.

The genes are TRBV5-4 and TRBJ2-4, with 7 bases matching TRBD1. The germline CDR1 and CDR2 sequences are SGHNT and YYREEE (reference sequence). The CDR3 runs 16 residues. Unmatched junction bases numbered 5, after V lost 1 base and J lost 1 base. CDR3 sequence reads: CASSLKGARAKNIQYF. As DNA, the CDR3 is TGTGCCAGCAGCTTGAAGGGGGCGCGGGCCAAAAACATTCAGTACTTC. Full variable domain (missing parts from reference TRBV5-4 and TRBJ2-4): ETGVTQSPTHLIKTRGQQVTLRCSSQSGHNTVSWYQQALGQGPQFIFQYYREEENGRGNFPPRFSGLQFPNYSSELNVNALELDDSALYLCASSLKGARAKNIQYFGAGTRLSVL.

V and J are TRBV27 and TRBJ1-2; D is uncertain. CDR1 MNHEY and CDR2 SMNVEV come from the germline V gene (reference sequence). Trimming left V 6 bases short and J 0 bases short, with 11 bases between. The CDR3 totals 14 residues. CDR3 sequence (DNA): TGTGCCAGCAGATACACTACTTCTAACTATGGCTACACCTTC. This gives the protein CASRYTTSNYGYTF.

The rearrangement uses TRBV5-1 and TRBJ1-1; D is unclear. V was clipped by 1 base and J by 1 base, with 17 bases between them. Germline CDR1 reads SGHRS; CDR2 reads YFSETQ. CDR3 length: 17 residues. The DNA for the CDR3 is TGCGCCAGCAGCTTGTGGCGCCTAGGAACCAGGAACACTGAAGCTTTCTTT. It yields the protein CASSLWRLGTRNTEAFF.

The J gene is TRBJ2-3, the V gene TRBV29-1, with TRBD2 matching 12 bases. The CDR3 contains 15 residues. The ends lost 4 bases at V and 3 bases at J; junction bases unmatched: 5. Germline values: CDR1 SQVTM, CDR2 ANQGSEA. The CDR3 sequence: CSVVRTSGVTDTQYF. DNA of the CDR3: TGCAGCGTTGTGAGGACTAGCGGGGTGACAGATACGCAGTATTTT.

The genes are TRBV4-1 and TRBJ2-7; D gene unclear. CDR1 is MGHRA, CDR2 YSYEKL, per germline. The CDR3 has 13 residues. Trimming removed 1 base from V and 5 bases from J, with 9 bases in between. In DNA form, the CDR3 reads TGCGCCAGCAGCCAAGGAGAGTTTGACGAGCAGTACTTC. Amino acid sequence: CASSQGEFDEQYF.

The chain is built from TRBV2 and TRBJ1-2, with D hard to call. Germline values: CDR1 SNHLY, CDR2 FYNNEI. CDR3 length equals 12 residues. Trimming pared 7 bases from V and 6 bases from J, leaving 12 bases between. In DNA, the CDR3 is TGTGCCAGCAAGGAGTACTTAGATGGCTACACCTTC. Translated, it gives CASKEYLDGYTF. Full variable domain (missing parts from reference TRBV2 and TRBJ1-2): EPEVTQTPSHQVTQMGQEVILRCVPISNHLYFYWYRQILGQKVEFLVSFYNNEISEKSEIFDDQFSVERPDGSNFTLKIRSTKLEDSAMYFCASKEYLDGYTFGSGTRLTVV.

The rearrangement uses TRBV7-8 and TRBJ1-4; 10 positions agree with TRBD1. This CDR3 comprises 14 residues. Unmatched junction bases numbered 5, after V lost 5 bases and J lost 8 bases. CDR1 SGHVS and CDR2 FQNEAQ come from the germline V gene. CDR3 sequence: CASSPWTGGEKLFF. The DNA of the CDR3 is TGTGCCAGCAGCCCCTGGACAGGGGGGGAAAAACTGTTTTTT. Full variable domain (missing parts from reference TRBV7-8 and TRBJ1-4): GAGVSQSPRYKVAKRGQDVALRCDPISGHVSLFWYQQALGQGPEFLTYFQNEAQLDKSGLPSDRFFAERPEGSVSTLKIQRTQQEDSAVYLCASSPWTGGEKLFFGSGTQLSVL.

The CDR3, as DNA: TGTGCCAGCAGGGCTGGAGGGAGTCTGAACACTGAAGCTTTCTTT. As protein: CASRAGGSLNTEAFF. This chain joins TRBV27 and TRBJ1-1, with no clear D. The CDR3 consists of 15 residues. V was shortened by 6 bases and J by 0 bases, with 14 bases between the two germline ends. CDR1 and CDR2 (germline): MNHEY, SMNVEV (reference sequence).

As concerns this clone: The sample has other DNA sequences that encode this CDR3 too. The CDR3 spells CATSDSQGAGEKLFF. In DNA form, the CDR3 reads TGTGCCACCAGTGATTCTCAGGGGGCAGGAGAAAAACTGTTTTTT. The chain recombines TRBV24-1 with TRBJ1-4, with TRBD1 matching 8 bases. With V trimmed by 2 bases and J by 8 bases, 6 bases remained unmatched. Germline CDR1 KGHDR, CDR2 SFDVKD. The CDR3 spans 15 residues.

CDR3 in amino acids: CASSLERGPYNEQFF. In nucleotides, the CDR3 is TGTGCCAGCAGCTTAGAACGCGGGCCCTACAATGAGCAGTTCTTC. J is TRBJ2-1 and V is TRBV11-2, with D perhaps matching TRBD2 (5 bases). Germline CDR1 and CDR2: SGHAT and FQNNGV. This CDR3 region has 15 residues. Trimming cost V 0 bases and J 2 bases, with 8 bases left between them. Variable domain in full (rest from reference TRBV11-2 and TRBJ2-1): EAGVAQSPRYKIIEKRQSVAFWCNPISGHATLYWYQQILGQGPKLLIQFQNNGVVDDSQLPKDRFSAERLKGVDSTLKIQPAKLEDSAVYLCASSLERGPYNEQFFGPGTRLTVL.

V usage is TRBV18 and J usage is TRBJ2-7, with 14 bases that match TRBD2. In germline, CDR1 is KGHSH, CDR2 LQKENI. This CDR3 has 15 amino acids. The V and J ends lost 6 bases and 5 bases, in that order; junction bases with no gene match: 6. The CDR3 nucleotides are TGTGCCAGCTCCTCGGGGACTAGCGGGGGAGACGAGCAGTACTTC. Translating gives CASSSGTSGGDEQYF.

J is TRBJ1-1 and V is TRBV5-1; D is possibly TRBD1 (5 bases). Looked up from germline, CDR1 is SGHRS and CDR2 is YFSETQ. Trimming took off 4 bases at V and 1 base at J, with 11 bases between the two ends. The CDR3 has 14 residues. Written as DNA, the CDR3 is TGCGCCAGCAGCCCAGGGCCGCCGAACACTGAAGCTTTCTTT. Residues: CASSPGPPNTEAFF.

V is TRBV19 and J is TRBJ1-1; tentative D call: TRBD1 (5 bases). Germline values: CDR1 LNHDA, CDR2 SQIVND (reference sequence). The CDR3 consists of 16 residues. Deletions cut 6 bases from V and 1 base from J, with 18 bases between. In DNA form, the CDR3 reads TGTGCCAGTAGAAAGGTCAGGGAAACCAGGAACACTGAAGCTTTCTTT. Residues: CASRKVRETRNTEAFF.

This chain uses TRBV5-1 with TRBJ1-2; perhaps TRBD1 as D (5 bases). This CDR3 has 13 residues. Between the trimmed V and J ends, which lost 4 bases and 1 base, there was a span of 8 bases. Germline lookup yields CDR1 SGHRS and CDR2 YFSETQ. Here the CDR3 reads CASSLTDNYGYTF. The CDR3 bases are TGCGCCAGCAGCCTGACAGATAACTATGGCTACACCTTC.

V is TRBV3-1 (or the pseudogene TRBV3-2) and J is TRBJ2-3; 7 nucleotides match TRBD1. This CDR3 spans 15 amino acids. The J segment lost 1 base and the V segment lost 3 bases, leaving 4 bases of the junction unmatched. The germline V gene has CDR1 LGHDT and CDR2 YNNKEL (reference sequence). CDR3 nucleotide sequence: TGTGCCAGCAGCCAGAGAGGGGGCCGCACAGATACGCAGTATTTT. Its protein is CASSQRGGRTDTQYF.

The rearrangement links TRBV12-1 to TRBJ1-1; the table's D call, TRBD1, has no DNA check behind it. TRBV12-1 is a pseudogene. The CDR3 spans 23 residues. CDR3 sequence: CASSFAGKYRDRGIIDMNTEAFF. The CDR3 DNA is TGTGCCAGCAGCTTTGCAGGAAAATACCGGGACAGGGGGATAATCGACATGAACACTGAAGCTTTCTTT.